The clone carrying this TCR beta chain appeared a single time. No antigen is known for it. The primer mix had 60 Vbeta and 13 Jbeta primers. Per the original data handling: Unique TCR beta chains totaled about 78 million in a later count, with roughly 10 million of them shared. The assay was immunoSEQ multiplex PCR, and TCRdb's table has in-frame clones only and misses some. Clone size and V and J calls were adopted from that table, with D and trimming inferred from the DNA. The table has under 200,000 clones, about three quarters seen once; the top ten hold around 15%. Germline-derived CDR1 and CDR2 are SGDLS and YYNGEE. The CDR3 runs to 17 residues. V shed 1 base, J shed 1 base, and the junction held 8 bases outside the gene matches. The data originate from a study of cytomegalovirus exposure and HLA in healthy donors. Study-wide context: Of 350 to 400 genotyped donors, 75% to 90% grouped in the Caucasian-associated ancestry cluster.

General observations from the study: A previous analysis found most TCR beta V segments productive roughly 87% or roughly 30% of the time.

This sequence was found in a man in his fifties in good health and CMV-seropositive. Material: PBMCs. This chain joins TRBV9 and TRBJ1-2, with 9 positions matching TRBD1. The CDR3: CASSVNRGRGNNYGYTF. Written as DNA, the CDR3 is TGTGCCAGCAGCGTAAACAGGGGGCGAGGGAATAACTATGGCTACACCTTC.